This TCR beta chain appears in the sequencing data of a study of shared clonotypes between healthy human individuals. General observations from the study: Across subsets, estimated richness was generally greater for naive than for memory populations. Investigators expected sequencing depth to affect clonotype sharing among donors.

As to this clone: Its antigen is unknown.

The germline V and J ends were trimmed by 0 bases and 12 bases, with 13 bases remaining between them. CDR1 and CDR2 (germline): SGHRS, YFSETQ. CDR3 length: 13 amino acids. The study separated CD4+ cells into CD45RA+ naive and CD45RA-negative memory subsets. Authors' data handling: ImmunoSEQ gave junction-only sequences without quality scores, so filtering differed. Method: immunoSEQ multiplex PCR; TCRdb's copy keeps in-frame clones and lacks some. D and trimming were read from the DNA, whereas the V and J calls and clone size are those reported in that table. The data show under 2.5 million clones, roughly 90% seen once.

The rearrangement links TRBV5-1 to TRBJ2-1; D may be TRBD1 (5 bases). The source is a man aged 18 to 29 in good health. Some clones in this sample may be carry-over from other donors' samples. The specimen was naive CD4+ T cells from PBMCs. Subset in this sample: CD45RA+ positively selected. CDR3 residues: CASSLVVNRGQFF. CDR3 nucleotides: TGCGCCAGCAGCTTGGTTGTCAATAGGGGGCAGTTCTTC.